This T cell receptor (beta chain) was recorded in a study of cytomegalovirus exposure and HLA in healthy donors. For the study at large: The same platform was used for the roughly 120 validation repertoires and the roughly 730 first-cohort repertoires, a later analysis reported. Study outcomes and limitations: For cytomegalovirus status, the classifier reportedly gave diagnoses with high specificity and sensitivity. In vitro assays verified that a few CMV-associated chains recognized CMV antigens specifically. Altogether, 164 TCR beta chains were recorded as cytomegalovirus-associated.

The V gene end was trimmed by 5 bases and the J gene end by 6 bases; junction bases not matched to a gene: 10. Looked up from germline, CDR1 is SGHRS and CDR2 is YFSETQ. This CDR3 is built from 15 residues. This table comes from immunoSEQ multiplex PCR, and its TCRdb copy is limited to in-frame clones, with some not included. The repertoire holds about 340,000 clones, with around 86% as singletons. Points on this clone: Its target is unknown.

The specimen sequenced was PBMCs. This rearrangement joins TRBV5-1 to TRBJ2-7; 11 bases align to TRBD2. The sequence was obtained from a woman aged 18-35 years in good health and CMV-seronegative. The CDR3 sequence is CASSLGTSGSREQYF. CDR3 DNA sequence: TGCGCCAGCAGTTTAGGGACTAGCGGATCACGCGAGCAGTACTTC.